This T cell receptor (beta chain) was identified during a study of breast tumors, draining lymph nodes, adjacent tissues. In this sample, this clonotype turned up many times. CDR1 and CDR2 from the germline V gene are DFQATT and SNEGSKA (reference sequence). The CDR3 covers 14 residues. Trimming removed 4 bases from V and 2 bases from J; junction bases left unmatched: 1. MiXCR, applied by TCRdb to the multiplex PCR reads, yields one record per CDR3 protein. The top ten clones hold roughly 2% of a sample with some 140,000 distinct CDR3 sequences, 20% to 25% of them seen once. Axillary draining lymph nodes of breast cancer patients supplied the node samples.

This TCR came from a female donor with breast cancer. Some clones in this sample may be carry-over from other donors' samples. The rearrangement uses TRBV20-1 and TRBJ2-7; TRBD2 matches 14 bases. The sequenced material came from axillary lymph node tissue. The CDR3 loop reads CSAKTSGRAYEQYF. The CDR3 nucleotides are TGCAGTGCTAAGACTAGCGGGAGGGCCTACGAGCAGTACTTC.